The sequence of this T cell receptor beta chain was determined in a study of cytomegalovirus exposure and HLA in healthy donors. Primers: 60 Vbeta forward and 13 Jbeta reverse. Sequencing used immunoSEQ multiplex PCR; TCRdb keeps in-frame clones, though not all of them. The table records 100,000 to 150,000 clones, roughly 81% of them present only once. V shed 3 bases, J shed 4 bases, and the junction held 5 bases outside the gene matches. Per the germline V gene, CDR1 is SEHNR and CDR2 is FQNEAQ (reference sequence). There are 15 residues in the CDR3. The receptor comes from a woman aged 25 to 39 in good health and CMV-seronegative. The source material was PBMCs. The chain recombines TRBV7-9 with TRBJ1-4; 7 positions agree with TRBD1. The CDR3 reads CASSFGTVRNEKLFF. The CDR3 DNA reads as TGTGCCAGCAGCTTCGGGACAGTCCGTAATGAAAAACTGTTTTTT.